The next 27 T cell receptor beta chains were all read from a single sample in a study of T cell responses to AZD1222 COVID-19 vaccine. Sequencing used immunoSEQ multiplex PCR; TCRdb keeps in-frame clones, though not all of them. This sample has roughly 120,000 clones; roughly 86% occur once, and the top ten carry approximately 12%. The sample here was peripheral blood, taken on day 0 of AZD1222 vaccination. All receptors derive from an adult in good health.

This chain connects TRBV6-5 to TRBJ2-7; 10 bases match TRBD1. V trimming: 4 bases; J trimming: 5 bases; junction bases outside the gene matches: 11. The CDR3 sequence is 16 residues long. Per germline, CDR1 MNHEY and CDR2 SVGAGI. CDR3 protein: CASSLAAGQGNHEQYF. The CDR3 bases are TGTGCCAGCAGTTTAGCGGCGGGACAGGGGAACCACGAGCAGTACTTC.

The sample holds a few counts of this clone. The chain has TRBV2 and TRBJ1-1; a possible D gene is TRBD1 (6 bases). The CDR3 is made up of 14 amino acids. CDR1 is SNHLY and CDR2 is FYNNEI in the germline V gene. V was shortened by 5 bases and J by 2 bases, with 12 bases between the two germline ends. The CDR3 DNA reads TGTGCCAGCAGTCCTCAGGGGTCCAACACTGAAGCTTTCTTT. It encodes CASSPQGSNTEAFF.

Written as DNA, the CDR3 is TGTGCCAGCAGCCCTAAACCCCTGAACGATTCACCCCTCCACTTT. Translated: CASSPKPLNDSPLHF. This chain links TRBV7-2 with TRBJ1-6; no firm D call. V dropped 5 bases and J dropped 8 bases, with 16 bases sitting between them. The CDR3 is made up of 15 amino acids. The germline gives CDR1 SGHTA, CDR2 FQGNSA.

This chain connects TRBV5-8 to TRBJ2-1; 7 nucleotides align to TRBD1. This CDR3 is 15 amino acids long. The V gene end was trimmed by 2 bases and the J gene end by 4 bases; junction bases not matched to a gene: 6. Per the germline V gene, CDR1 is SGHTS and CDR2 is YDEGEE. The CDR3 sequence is CASSLEGALYNEQFF. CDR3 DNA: TGTGCCAGCAGCTTAGAGGGGGCGCTATACAATGAGCAGTTCTTC.

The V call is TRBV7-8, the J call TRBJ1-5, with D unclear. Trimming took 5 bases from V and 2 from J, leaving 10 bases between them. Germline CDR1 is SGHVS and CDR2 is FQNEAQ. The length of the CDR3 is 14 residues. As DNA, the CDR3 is TGTGCCAGCAGCCTAGGTAGGCGCAATCAGCCCCAGCATTTT. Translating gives CASSLGRRNQPQHF. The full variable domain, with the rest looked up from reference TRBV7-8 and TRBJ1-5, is GAGVSQSPRYKVAKRGQDVALRCDPISGHVSLFWYQQALGQGPEFLTYFQNEAQLDKSGLPSDRFFAERPEGSVSTLKIQRTQQEDSAVYLCASSLGRRNQPQHFGDGTRLSIL.

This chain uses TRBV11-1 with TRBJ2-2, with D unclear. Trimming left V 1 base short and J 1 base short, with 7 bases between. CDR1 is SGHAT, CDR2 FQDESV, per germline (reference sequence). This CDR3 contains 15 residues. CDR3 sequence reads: CASSLVRMNTGELFF. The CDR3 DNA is TGTGCCAGCAGCTTAGTCAGAATGAACACCGGGGAGCTGTTTTTT.

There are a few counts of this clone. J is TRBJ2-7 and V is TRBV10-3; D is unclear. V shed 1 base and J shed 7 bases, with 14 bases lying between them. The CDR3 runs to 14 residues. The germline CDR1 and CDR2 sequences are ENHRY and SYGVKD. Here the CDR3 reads CAISEFYRPEEQYF. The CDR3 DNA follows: TGTGCCATCAGTGAGTTCTATAGACCCGAGGAGCAGTACTTC.

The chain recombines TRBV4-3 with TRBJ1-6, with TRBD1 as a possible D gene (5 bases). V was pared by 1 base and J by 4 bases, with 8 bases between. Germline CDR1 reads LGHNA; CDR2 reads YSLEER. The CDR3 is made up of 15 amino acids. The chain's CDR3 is CASSQARGYNSPLHF. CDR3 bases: TGCGCCAGCAGCCAAGCCCGGGGGTATAATTCACCCCTCCACTTT.

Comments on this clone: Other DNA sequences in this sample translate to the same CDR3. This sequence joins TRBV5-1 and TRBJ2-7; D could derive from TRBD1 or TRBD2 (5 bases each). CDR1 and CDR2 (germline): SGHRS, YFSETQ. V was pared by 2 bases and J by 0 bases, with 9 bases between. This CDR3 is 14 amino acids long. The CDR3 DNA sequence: TGCGCCAGCAGCTTAGCAGGGAGCTCCTACGAGCAGTACTTC. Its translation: CASSLAGSSYEQYF.

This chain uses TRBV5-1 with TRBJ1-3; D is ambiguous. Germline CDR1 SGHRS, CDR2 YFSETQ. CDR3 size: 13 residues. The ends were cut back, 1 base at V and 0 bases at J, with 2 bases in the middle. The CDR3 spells CASSLYSGNTIYF. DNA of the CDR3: TGCGCCAGCAGCTTGTACTCTGGAAACACCATATATTTT.

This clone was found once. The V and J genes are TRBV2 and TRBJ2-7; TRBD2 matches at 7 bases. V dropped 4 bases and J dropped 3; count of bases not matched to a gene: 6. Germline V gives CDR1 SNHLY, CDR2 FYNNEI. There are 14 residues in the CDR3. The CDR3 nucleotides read TGTGCCAGCAGTGTGGGGGGGGTTCGCTACGAGCAGTACTTC. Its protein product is CASSVGGVRYEQYF.

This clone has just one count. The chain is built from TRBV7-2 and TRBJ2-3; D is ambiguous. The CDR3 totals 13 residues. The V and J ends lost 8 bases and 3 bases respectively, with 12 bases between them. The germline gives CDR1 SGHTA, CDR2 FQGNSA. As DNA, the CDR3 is TGTGCCAGCGGAGACTTTAGGACAGATACGCAGTATTTT. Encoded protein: CASGDFRTDTQYF.

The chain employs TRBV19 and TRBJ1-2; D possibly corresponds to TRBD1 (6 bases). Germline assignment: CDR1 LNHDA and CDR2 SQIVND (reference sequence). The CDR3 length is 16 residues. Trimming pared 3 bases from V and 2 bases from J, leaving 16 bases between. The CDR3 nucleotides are TGTGCCAGTAGTATCGCGGCTGGGGGGCACAACTATGGCTACACCTTC. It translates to CASSIAAGGHNYGYTF. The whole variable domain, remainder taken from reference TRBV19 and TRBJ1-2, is DGGITQSPKYLFRKEGQNVTLSCEQNLNHDAMYWYRQDPGQGLRLIYYSQIVNDFQKGDIAEGYSVSREKKESFPLTVTSAQKNPTAFYLCASSIAAGGHNYGYTFGSGTRLTVV.

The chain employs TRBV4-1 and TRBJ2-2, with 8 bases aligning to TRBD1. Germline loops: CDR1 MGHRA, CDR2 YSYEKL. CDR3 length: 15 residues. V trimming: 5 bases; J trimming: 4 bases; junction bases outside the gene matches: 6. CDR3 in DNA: TGCGCCAGCAGCATAAGACAGGGGCTCACCGGGGAGCTGTTTTTT. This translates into CASSIRQGLTGELFF.

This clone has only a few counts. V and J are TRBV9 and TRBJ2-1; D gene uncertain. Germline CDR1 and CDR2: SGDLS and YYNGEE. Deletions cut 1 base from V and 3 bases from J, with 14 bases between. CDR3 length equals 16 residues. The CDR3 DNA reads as TGTGCCAGCAGCGTAATAATGGCAGGTGGCTACAATGAGCAGTTCTTC. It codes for CASSVIMAGGYNEQFF. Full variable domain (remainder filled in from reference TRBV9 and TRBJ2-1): DSGVTQTPKHLITATGQRVTLRCSPRSGDLSVYWYQQSLDQGLQFLIQYYNGEERAKGNILERFSAQQFPDLHSELNLSSLELGDSALYFCASSVIMAGGYNEQFFGPGTRLTVL.

CDR3 in DNA: TGTGCCATCAGTGAGATTAGCGGGAGAGCCTACGAGCAGTACTTC. Protein: CAISEISGRAYEQYF. V and J are TRBV10-3 and TRBJ2-7; TRBD2 aligns across 9 bases. This CDR3 comprises 15 residues. Germline assignment: CDR1 ENHRY and CDR2 SYGVKD. The V and J ends lost 2 bases and 2 bases, in that order; junction bases with no gene match: 4.

The CDR3 reads CASSVDRGRDYGYTF. CDR3 sequence (DNA): TGTGCCAGCAGCGTGGACAGGGGGCGCGACTATGGCTACACCTTC. The chain links TRBV5-6 to TRBJ1-2; 11 nucleotides align to TRBD1. The junction had 5 bases not matched to a gene; V was cut back by 4 bases and J by 3 bases. CDR3 length: 15 amino acids. Germline V lookup: CDR1 SGHDT, CDR2 YYEEEE.

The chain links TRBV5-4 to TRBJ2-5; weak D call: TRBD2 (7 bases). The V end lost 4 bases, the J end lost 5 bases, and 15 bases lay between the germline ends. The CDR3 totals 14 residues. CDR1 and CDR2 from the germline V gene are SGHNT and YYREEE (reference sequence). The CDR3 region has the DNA TGTGCCAGCAGCATCTCGGGGGGCGAGGAGACCCAGTACTTC. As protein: CASSISGGEETQYF. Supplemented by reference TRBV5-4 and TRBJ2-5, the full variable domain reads ETGVTQSPTHLIKTRGQQVTLRCSSQSGHNTVSWYQQALGQGPQFIFQYYREEENGRGNFPPRFSGLQFPNYSSELNVNALELDDSALYLCASSISGGEETQYFGPGTRLLVL.

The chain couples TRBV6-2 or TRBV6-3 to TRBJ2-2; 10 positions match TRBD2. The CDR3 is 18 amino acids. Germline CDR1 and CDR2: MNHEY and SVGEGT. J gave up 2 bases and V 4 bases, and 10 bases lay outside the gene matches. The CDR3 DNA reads TGTGCCAGCAGTTCCCCCGAGCGGACTAGCGGCAACACCGGGGAGCTGTTTTTT. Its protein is CASSSPERTSGNTGELFF.

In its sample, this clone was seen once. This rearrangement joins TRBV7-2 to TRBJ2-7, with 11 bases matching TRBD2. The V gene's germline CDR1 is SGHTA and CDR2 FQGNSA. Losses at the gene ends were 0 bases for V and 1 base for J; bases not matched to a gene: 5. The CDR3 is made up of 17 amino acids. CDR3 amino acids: CASSLAGLAGGSYEQYF. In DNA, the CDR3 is TGTGCCAGCAGCTTAGCTGGTCTAGCGGGGGGATCCTACGAGCAGTACTTC.

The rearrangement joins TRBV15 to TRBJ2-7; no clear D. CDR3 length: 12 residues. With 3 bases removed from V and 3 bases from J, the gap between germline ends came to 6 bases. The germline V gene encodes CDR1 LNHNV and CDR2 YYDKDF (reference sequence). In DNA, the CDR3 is TGTGCCACCAGCAGGACGGGCTACGAGCAGTACTTC. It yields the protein CATSRTGYEQYF.

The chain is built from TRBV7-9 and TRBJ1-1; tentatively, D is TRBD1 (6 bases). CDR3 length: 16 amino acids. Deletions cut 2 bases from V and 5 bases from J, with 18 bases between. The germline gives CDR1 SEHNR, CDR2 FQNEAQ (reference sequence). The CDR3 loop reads CASSLPLGGGGTEAFF. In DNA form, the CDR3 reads TGTGCCAGCAGCTTACCCCTGGGCGGAGGGGGAACTGAAGCTTTCTTT.

CDR3 sequence (DNA): TGTGCCAGCAGTTACGGCGTCTGGGCGAGCACAGATACGCAGTATTTT. It yields the protein CASSYGVWASTDTQYF. The chain couples TRBV6-5 to TRBJ2-3; no reliable D call. Trimming took 2 bases from V and 0 from J, leaving 12 bases between them. This CDR3 region has 16 residues. Germline CDR1 reads MNHEY; CDR2 reads SVGAGI.

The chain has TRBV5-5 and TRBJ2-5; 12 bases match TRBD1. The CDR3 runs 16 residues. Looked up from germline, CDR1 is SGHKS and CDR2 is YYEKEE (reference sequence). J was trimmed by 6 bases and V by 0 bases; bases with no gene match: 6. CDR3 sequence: CASSLEGTGGAQTQYF. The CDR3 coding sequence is TGTGCCAGCAGCTTGGAGGGGACAGGGGGCGCCCAGACCCAGTACTTC. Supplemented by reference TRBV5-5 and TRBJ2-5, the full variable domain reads DAGVTQSPTHLIKTRGQQVTLRCSPISGHKSVSWYQQVLGQGPQFIFQYYEKEERGRGNFPDRFSARQFPNYSSELNVNALLLGDSALYLCASSLEGTGGAQTQYFGPGTRLLVL.

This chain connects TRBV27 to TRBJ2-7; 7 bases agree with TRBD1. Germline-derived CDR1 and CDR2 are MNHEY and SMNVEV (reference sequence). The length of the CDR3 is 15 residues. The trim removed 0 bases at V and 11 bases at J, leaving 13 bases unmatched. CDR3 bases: TGTGCCAGCAGTTTATCTGGGGACAGTCCTACGAGGGAGTACTTC. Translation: CASSLSGDSPTREYF.

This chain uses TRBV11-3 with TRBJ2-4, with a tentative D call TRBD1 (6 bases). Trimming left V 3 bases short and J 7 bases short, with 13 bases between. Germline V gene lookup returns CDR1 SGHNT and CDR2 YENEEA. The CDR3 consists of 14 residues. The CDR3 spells CASSFQGPGNIQYF. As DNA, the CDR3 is TGTGCCAGCAGCTTCCAGGGGCCGGGCAACATTCAGTACTTC.

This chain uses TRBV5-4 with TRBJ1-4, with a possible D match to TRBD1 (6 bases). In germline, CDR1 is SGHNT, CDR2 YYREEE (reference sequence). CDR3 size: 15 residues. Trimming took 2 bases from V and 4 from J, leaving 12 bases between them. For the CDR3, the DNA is TGTGCCAGCAGCTTAGGGGGACCGAGTAATGAAAAACTGTTTTTT. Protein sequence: CASSLGGPSNEKLFF.